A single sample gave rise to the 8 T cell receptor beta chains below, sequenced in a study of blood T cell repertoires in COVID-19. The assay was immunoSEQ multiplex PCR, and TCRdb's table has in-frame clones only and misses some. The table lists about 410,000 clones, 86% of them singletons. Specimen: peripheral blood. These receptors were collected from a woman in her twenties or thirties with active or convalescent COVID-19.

In nucleotides, the CDR3 is TGCAGTGTTACAGGTTTGGGCATTCAGTACTTC. Residues: CSVTGLGIQYF. The genes are TRBV20-1 and TRBJ2-4; a weak D match, TRBD1 (5 bases). This CDR3 has 11 amino acids. Trimming cost V 7 bases and J 9 bases, with 13 bases left between them. Germline assignment: CDR1 DFQATT and CDR2 SNEGSKA (reference sequence).

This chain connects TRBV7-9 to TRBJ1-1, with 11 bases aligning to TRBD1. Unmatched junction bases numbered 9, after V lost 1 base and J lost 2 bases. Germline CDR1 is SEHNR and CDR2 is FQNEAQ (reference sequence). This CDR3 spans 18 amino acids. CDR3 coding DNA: TGTGCCAGCAGCTTAGGCCCGGCGGGACAGGGGGTTAACACTGAAGCTTTCTTT. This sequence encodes CASSLGPAGQGVNTEAFF. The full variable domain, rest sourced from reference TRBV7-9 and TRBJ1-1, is DTGVSQNPRHKITKRGQNVTFRCDPISEHNRLYWYRQTLGQGPEFLTYFQNEAQLEKSRLLSDRFSAERPKGSFSTLEIQRTEQGDSAMYLCASSLGPAGQGVNTEAFFGQGTRLTVV.

The CDR3 loop reads CASSDGRGPSNQPQHF. In DNA form, the CDR3 reads TGTGCCAGCAGTGACGGCAGGGGTCCAAGCAATCAGCCCCAGCATTTT. The chain combines TRBV2 with TRBJ1-5; TRBD1 is a possible D gene (6 bases). V lost 3 bases and J 1 base, leaving 13 bases between the germline ends. In germline, CDR1 is SNHLY, CDR2 FYNNEI. The CDR3 runs 16 residues. Using reference TRBV2 and TRBJ1-5 for the parts outside the CDR3, the full variable domain is EPEVTQTPSHQVTQMGQEVILRCVPISNHLYFYWYRQILGQKVEFLVSFYNNEISEKSEIFDDQFSVERPDGSNFTLKIRSTKLEDSAMYFCASSDGRGPSNQPQHFGDGTRLSIL.

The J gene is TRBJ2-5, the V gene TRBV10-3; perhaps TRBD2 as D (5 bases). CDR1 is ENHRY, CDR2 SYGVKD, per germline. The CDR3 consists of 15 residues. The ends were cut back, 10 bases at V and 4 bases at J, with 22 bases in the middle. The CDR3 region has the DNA TGTGCCACCCGGGGATCCGGGGAAGCAGGAGAGACCCAGTACTTC. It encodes CATRGSGEAGETQYF.

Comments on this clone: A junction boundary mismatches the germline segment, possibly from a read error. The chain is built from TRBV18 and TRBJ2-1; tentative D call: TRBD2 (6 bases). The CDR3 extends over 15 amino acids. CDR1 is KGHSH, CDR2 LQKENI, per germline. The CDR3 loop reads CASSTSGRSFNEQFF. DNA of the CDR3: TGTGCCAGCTCAACAAGCGGGCGTTCCTTCAATGAGCAGTTCTTC.

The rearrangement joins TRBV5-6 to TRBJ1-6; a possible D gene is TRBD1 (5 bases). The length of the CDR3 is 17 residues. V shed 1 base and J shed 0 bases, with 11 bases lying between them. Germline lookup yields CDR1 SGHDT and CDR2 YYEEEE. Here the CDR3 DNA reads TGTGCCAGCAGCTTGATCAGGGCAAGCTCCTATAATTCACCCCTCCACTTT. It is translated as CASSLIRASSYNSPLHF. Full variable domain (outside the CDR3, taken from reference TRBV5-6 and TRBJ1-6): DAGVTQSPTHLIKTRGQQVTLRCSPKSGHDTVSWYQQALGQGPQFIFQYYEEEERQRGNFPDRFSGHQFPNYSSELNVNALLLGDSALYLCASSLIRASSYNSPLHFGNGTRLTVT.

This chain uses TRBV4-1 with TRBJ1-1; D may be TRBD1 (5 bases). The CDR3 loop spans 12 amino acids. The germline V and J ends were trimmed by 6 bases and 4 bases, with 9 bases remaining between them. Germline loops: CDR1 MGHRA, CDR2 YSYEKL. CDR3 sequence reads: CASSDRGTEAFF. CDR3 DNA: TGCGCCAGCAGTGATAGGGGCACTGAAGCTTTCTTT.

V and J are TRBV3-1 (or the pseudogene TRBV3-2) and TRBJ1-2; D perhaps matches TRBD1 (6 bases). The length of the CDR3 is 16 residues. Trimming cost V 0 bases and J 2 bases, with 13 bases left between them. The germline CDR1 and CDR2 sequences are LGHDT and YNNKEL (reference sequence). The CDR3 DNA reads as TGTGCCAGCAGCCAAGACACAGGGTTGAGCAACTATGGCTACACCTTC. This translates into CASSQDTGLSNYGYTF.